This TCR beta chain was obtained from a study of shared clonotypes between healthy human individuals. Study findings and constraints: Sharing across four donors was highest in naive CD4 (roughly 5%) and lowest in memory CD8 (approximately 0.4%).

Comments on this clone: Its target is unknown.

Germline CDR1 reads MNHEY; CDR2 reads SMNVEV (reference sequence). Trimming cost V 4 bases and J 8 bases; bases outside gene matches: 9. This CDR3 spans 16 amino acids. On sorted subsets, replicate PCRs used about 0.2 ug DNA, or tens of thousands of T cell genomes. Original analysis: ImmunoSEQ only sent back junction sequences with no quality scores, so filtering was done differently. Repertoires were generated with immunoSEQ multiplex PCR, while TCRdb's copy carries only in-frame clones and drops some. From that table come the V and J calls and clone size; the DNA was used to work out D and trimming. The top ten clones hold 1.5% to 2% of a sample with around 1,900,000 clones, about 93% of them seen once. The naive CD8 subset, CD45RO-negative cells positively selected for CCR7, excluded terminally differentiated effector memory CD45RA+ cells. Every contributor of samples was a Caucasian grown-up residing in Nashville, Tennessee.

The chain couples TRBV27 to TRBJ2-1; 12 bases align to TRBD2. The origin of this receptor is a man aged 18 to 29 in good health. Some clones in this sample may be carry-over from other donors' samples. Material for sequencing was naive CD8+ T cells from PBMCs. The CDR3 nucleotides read TGTGCCAGCAGTTCCGGACTAGCGGGATACGGGGATGAGCAGTTCTTC. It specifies CASSSGLAGYGDEQFF.